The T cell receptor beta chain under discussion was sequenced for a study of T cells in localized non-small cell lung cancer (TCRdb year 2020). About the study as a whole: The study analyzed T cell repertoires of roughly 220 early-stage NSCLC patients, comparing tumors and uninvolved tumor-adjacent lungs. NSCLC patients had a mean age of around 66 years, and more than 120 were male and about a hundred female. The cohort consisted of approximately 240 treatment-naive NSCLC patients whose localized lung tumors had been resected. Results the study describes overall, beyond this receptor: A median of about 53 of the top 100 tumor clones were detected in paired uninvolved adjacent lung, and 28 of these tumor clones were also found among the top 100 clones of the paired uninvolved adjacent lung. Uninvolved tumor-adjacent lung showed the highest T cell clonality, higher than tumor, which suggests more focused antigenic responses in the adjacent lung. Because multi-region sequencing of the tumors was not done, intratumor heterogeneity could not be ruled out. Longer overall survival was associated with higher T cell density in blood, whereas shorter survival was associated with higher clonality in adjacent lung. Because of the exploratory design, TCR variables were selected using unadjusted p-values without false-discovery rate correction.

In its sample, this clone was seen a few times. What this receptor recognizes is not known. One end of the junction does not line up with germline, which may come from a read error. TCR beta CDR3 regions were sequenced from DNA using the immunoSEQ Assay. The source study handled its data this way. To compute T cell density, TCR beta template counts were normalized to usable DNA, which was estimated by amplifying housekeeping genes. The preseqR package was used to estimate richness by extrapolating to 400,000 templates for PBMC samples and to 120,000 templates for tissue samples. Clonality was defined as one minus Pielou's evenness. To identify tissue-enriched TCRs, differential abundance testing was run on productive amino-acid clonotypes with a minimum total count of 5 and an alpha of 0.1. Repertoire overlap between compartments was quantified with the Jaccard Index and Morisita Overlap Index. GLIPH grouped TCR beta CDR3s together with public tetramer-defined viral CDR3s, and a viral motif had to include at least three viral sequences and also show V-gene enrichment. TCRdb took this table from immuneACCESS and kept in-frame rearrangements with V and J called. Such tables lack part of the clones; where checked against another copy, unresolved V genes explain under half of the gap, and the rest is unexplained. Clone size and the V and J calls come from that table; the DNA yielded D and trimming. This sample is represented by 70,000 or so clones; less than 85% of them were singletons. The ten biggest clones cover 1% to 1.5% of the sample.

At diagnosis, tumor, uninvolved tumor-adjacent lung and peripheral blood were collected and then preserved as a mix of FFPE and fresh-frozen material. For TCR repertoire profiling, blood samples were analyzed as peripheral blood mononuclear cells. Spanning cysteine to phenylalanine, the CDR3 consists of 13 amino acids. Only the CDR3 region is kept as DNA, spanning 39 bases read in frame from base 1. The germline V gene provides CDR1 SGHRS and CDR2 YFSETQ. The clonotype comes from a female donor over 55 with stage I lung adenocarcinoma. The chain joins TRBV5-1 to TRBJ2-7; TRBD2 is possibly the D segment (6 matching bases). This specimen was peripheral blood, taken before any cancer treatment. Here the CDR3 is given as CASRLEGPYEQYF. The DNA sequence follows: TGCGCCAGCAGGTTGGAGGGCCCCTACGAGCAGTACTTC.